Below are 14 T cell receptor beta chains sequenced from a single sample in a study of blood T cells in healthy people across ages. A J-beta primer mix and a sample-barcoded 5' primer were used in a second PCR of about 7 to 12 cycles. TCRdb independently ran MiXCR on the 5' RACE reads; one entry per CDR3 protein. The table records 1.8 million or so distinct CDR3 sequences, 35% to 50% of them present only once. The sample comprised blood. The receptors derive from a human donor in good health.

This chain uses TRBV7-2 with TRBJ1-1, with D unresolved. V lost 5 bases and J lost 11, with 21 bases in between. CDR1 SGHTA and CDR2 FQGNSA come from the germline V gene. This CDR3 region has 14 residues. The CDR3 region is CASSPLSGPSTAFF. The CDR3 region has the DNA TGTGCCAGCAGCCCACTATCGGGTCCCTCGACGGCTTTCTTT. The full variable domain, its missing parts supplied by reference TRBV7-2 and TRBJ1-1, is GAGVSQSPSNKVTEKGKDVELRCDPISGHTALYWYRQSLGQGLEFLIYFQGNSAPDKSGLPSDRFSAERTGGSVSTLTIQRTQQEDSAVYLCASSPLSGPSTAFFGQGTRLTVV.

The rearrangement links TRBV9 to TRBJ1-2, with D perhaps TRBD1 (5 bases). The CDR3 totals 12 residues. CDR1 is SGDLS and CDR2 is YYNGEE in the germline V gene. Trimming removed 7 bases at V and 3 bases at J, with 10 bases between. CDR3 nucleotide sequence: TGTGCCAGCGGGGAAGGGGACTATGGCTACACCTTC. It translates to CASGEGDYGYTF. The full variable domain, its missing parts supplied by reference TRBV9 and TRBJ1-2, is DSGVTQTPKHLITATGQRVTLRCSPRSGDLSVYWYQQSLDQGLQFLIQYYNGEERAKGNILERFSAQQFPDLHSELNLSSLELGDSALYFCASGEGDYGYTFGSGTRLTVV.

This clonotype was found many times. The chain recombines TRBV7-8 with TRBJ1-2; 7 nucleotides agree with TRBD1. The trim removed 5 bases at V and 4 bases at J, leaving 10 bases unmatched. The germline gives CDR1 SGHVS, CDR2 FQNEAQ. The length of the CDR3 is 15 residues. The CDR3 protein is CASSITGTDPYGYTF. The CDR3 DNA reads TGTGCCAGCAGCATAACCGGGACAGACCCCTATGGCTACACCTTC.

The chain combines TRBV12-3 or TRBV12-4 with TRBJ2-5; 8 bases are shared with TRBD2. CDR3 size: 16 residues. The J segment lost 5 bases and the V segment lost 4 bases, leaving 12 bases of the junction unmatched. DNA of the CDR3: TGTGCCAGCAGTTCTGCTGGGACTAGAAGAGATGAGACCCAGTACTTC. It codes for CASSSAGTRRDETQYF.

The gene calls are TRBV7-2 and TRBJ1-4; tentatively, D is TRBD1 (6 bases). The V end was cut by 6 bases, the J end by 5 bases, with 13 bases between. The CDR3 has 14 residues. CDR1 and CDR2 (germline): SGHTA, FQGNSA. The CDR3: CASREQGNNEKLFF. DNA of the CDR3: TGTGCCAGCAGAGAACAGGGAAACAATGAAAAACTGTTTTTT.

On this clonotype: This may be a read error, as it is one base from a much larger clone. The chain couples TRBV6-1 to TRBJ1-6, with 7 positions matching TRBD1. Germline V gene lookup returns CDR1 MNHNS and CDR2 SASEGT. The V segment lost 5 bases and the J segment 9 bases; nucleotides outside the gene matches: 10. This CDR3 spans 15 amino acids. In DNA form, the CDR3 reads TGTGCCAGCAGTCACCCAGGGGGAGACAGTTCACCCCTCCACTTT. Its protein product is CASSHPGGDSSPLHF.

On this clonotype itself: A read error is possible here, since a much larger clone lies one base away. J is TRBJ2-3 and V is TRBV7-2, with D unclear. CDR3 length: 13 amino acids. CDR1 is SGHTA and CDR2 is FQGNSA in the germline V gene. CDR3 bases: TGTGCCAGCAGCGTACCGAGCACAGATGCGCAGTATTTT. It yields the protein CASSVPSTDAQYF.

This clonotype was seen more than once but under ten times. V and J are TRBV5-1 and TRBJ1-2, with D perhaps matching TRBD1 (6 bases). Trimming shortened V by 10 bases and J by 0 bases, and 16 bases separated the two germline ends. CDR1 and CDR2 from the germline V gene are SGHRS and YFSETQ. This CDR3 contains 14 residues. The CDR3 reads CAGGPGESNYGYTF. The CDR3 DNA reads TGCGCCGGCGGACCAGGGGAGTCTAACTATGGCTACACCTTC.

A few counts support this clonotype. The chain is built from TRBV7-3 and TRBJ1-2; possibly TRBD1 for D (6 bases). The CDR3 loop spans 12 amino acids. V lost 1 base and J lost 13, with 13 bases in between. CDR1 and CDR2 (germline): SGHTA, FQGTGA. The DNA for the CDR3 is TGTGCCAGCAGCTTAAATGGGGGGCTGAGCACCTTC. Its protein is CASSLNGGLSTF.

This clonotype was observed a single time. The chain employs TRBV6-6 and TRBJ1-2; unclear D gene. Between the trimmed V and J ends, which lost 5 bases and 4 bases, there was a span of 14 bases. The CDR3 covers 14 residues. Germline assignment: CDR1 MNHNY and CDR2 SVGAGI (reference sequence). DNA of the CDR3: TGTGCCAGCAGTCCTTTTGGGGATACCTATGGCTACACCTTC. Protein sequence: CASSPFGDTYGYTF.

This clonotype was counted between two and nine times. The chain carries TRBV6-5 and TRBJ1-5; 8 bases map to TRBD1. The CDR3 has 15 residues. Trimming at V came to 6 bases and at J to 6 bases, leaving 10 bases not matched to a gene. Germline CDR1 is MNHEY and CDR2 is SVGAGI. CDR3 residues: CASSPTGGSGQPQHF. CDR3 DNA: TGTGCCAGCAGCCCAACAGGGGGTTCCGGTCAGCCCCAGCATTTT.

The V call is TRBV12-5, the J call TRBJ2-1; TRBD2 is a possible D gene (7 bases). The CDR3 loop spans 20 amino acids. Trimming left V 0 bases short and J 0 bases short, with 21 bases between. Germline CDR1 is LGHNT and CDR2 is FRNRAP. The CDR3 loop is CASGLVGGAREVSSYNEQFF. The CDR3 region has the DNA TGTGCTAGTGGTTTGGTTGGGGGGGCCCGAGAGGTAAGCTCCTACAATGAGCAGTTCTTC.

The gene calls are TRBV20-1 and TRBJ1-4, with D maybe TRBD1 (6 bases). The CDR3 runs to 15 residues. Germline assignment: CDR1 DFQATT and CDR2 SNEGSKA (reference sequence). Trimming left V 6 bases short and J 7 bases short, with 21 bases between. The CDR3 sequence: CSAAGDNHGAEKLFF. The CDR3 nucleotides are TGCAGTGCCGCAGGGGACAACCATGGAGCTGAAAAACTGTTTTTT.

This CDR3 reads CASSVDGESWDRGFYEQYF. In DNA form, the CDR3 reads TGTGCCAGCAGCGTAGACGGGGAGTCTTGGGACAGGGGGTTCTACGAGCAGTACTTC. The V and J genes are TRBV9 and TRBJ2-7, with 11 bases fitting TRBD1. The junction had 14 bases not matched to a gene; V was cut back by 0 bases and J by 3 bases. The germline CDR1 and CDR2 sequences are SGDLS and YYNGEE. This CDR3 contains 19 residues.